Each of the 8 T cell receptor beta chains below was sequenced from the same sample in a study of blood T cell repertoires in COVID-19. Generated by immunoSEQ multiplex PCR, the TCRdb table keeps only in-frame clones and is missing some. The top ten hold approximately 0.79% of the sample, which has 95,000 to 150,000 clones, 55% to 75% seen once. The specimen was peripheral blood. Receptor source: a human donor with acute or convalescent COVID-19. The donor label of this sample is uncertain.

This clone was counted a few times. The chain is built from TRBV21-1 and TRBJ2-2; TRBD2 was called by the table and not checked on the DNA. TRBV21-1 is described as a pseudogene. CDR3 size: 15 residues. In nucleotides, the CDR3 is TGTGCCAGCAGCAAAGGTGCTAGTAACACCGGGGAGCTGTTTTTT. Protein sequence: CASSKGASNTGELFF.

The J gene is TRBJ1-4, the V gene TRBV2, with 10 bases aligning to TRBD1. With 7 bases clipped from V and 6 bases from J, the junction kept 2 bases outside the gene matches. CDR1 and CDR2 from the germline V gene are SNHLY and FYNNEI. The CDR3 extends over 13 amino acids. The chain's CDR3 is CASTGTGDEKLFF. CDR3 nucleotides: TGTGCCAGCACCGGGACAGGGGATGAAAAACTGTTTTTT.

DNA for the CDR3: TGCGCCAGCAGCTTAACGCCGGACAGGCCGACCTCCTACGAGCAGTACTTC. The encoded protein is CASSLTPDRPTSYEQYF. V and J are TRBV5-1 and TRBJ2-7; 7 bases fit TRBD1. V lost 2 bases to trimming and J lost 0 bases; unmatched junction nucleotides: 11. The CDR3 contains 17 residues. Germline CDR1 reads SGHRS; CDR2 reads YFSETQ.

V gene TRBV5-1 combines with J gene TRBJ1-4; D ambiguous. This CDR3 is 13 amino acids long. The germline CDR1 and CDR2 sequences are SGHRS and YFSETQ. V dropped 3 bases and J dropped 10 bases, with 13 bases sitting between them. The CDR3 DNA reads TGCGCCAGCAGCTCCGGAGATGAAGGAAAACTGTTTTTT. Amino acids: CASSSGDEGKLFF.

The rearrangement uses TRBV7-9 and TRBJ1-2, with a weak D call TRBD1 (5 bases). The CDR3 has 12 amino acids. V gave up 7 bases and J gave up 3 bases, with 9 bases separating them. Germline CDR1 is SEHNR and CDR2 is FQNEAQ (reference sequence). This CDR3 is CASTRGDYGYTF. The CDR3 nucleotides read TGTGCCAGCACAAGGGGCGACTATGGCTACACCTTC.

This clone has just a few counts. J is TRBJ1-5 and V is TRBV21-1. TRBV21-1 is tagged as a pseudogene. The CDR3 spans 14 residues. CDR3 in amino acids: CASNGRRANQPQHF. In DNA, the CDR3 is TGTGCCAGCAACGGGAGGAGGGCCAATCAGCCCCAGCATTTT.

As regards this clone: A read error is likely here: a far larger clone is one base away. The rearrangement joins TRBV7-9 to TRBJ1-1, with D possibly being TRBD1 (6 bases). Per the germline V gene, CDR1 is SEHNR and CDR2 is FQNEAQ (reference sequence). The CDR3 consists of 13 residues. Trimming stripped 6 bases from V and 1 base from J, with 9 bases between. CDR3 loop: CASSEQGNTEAFF. The CDR3 DNA sequence: TGTGCCAGCAGTGAACAGGGGAACACTGAAGCTTTCTTT.

In DNA, the CDR3 is TGTGCCAGCAGTAGACCCTGGGGGGAGGACCAAGAGACCCAGTACTTC. This translates into CASSRPWGEDQETQYF. The V and J genes are TRBV2 and TRBJ2-5; D is possibly TRBD2 (6 bases). Germline V CDR1 and CDR2: SNHLY, FYNNEI. The CDR3 is 16 amino acids. Trimming removed 5 bases from V and 0 bases from J, with 16 bases in between.